This T cell receptor beta chain emerged from a study of siplizumab effects on memory and regulatory T cells. The method was immunoSEQ multiplex PCR; TCRdb's version includes in-frame clones alone and lacks a portion of them. The table has about 68,000 clones, 93% seen once. The sequenced material came from CD8+ T cells sorted from blood. The clonotype comes from a human donor in good health.

The CDR3 loop is CASRRAPDTQYF. For the CDR3, the DNA is TGTGCCAGCAGAAGGGCCCCAGATACGCAGTATTTT. This chain links TRBV2 with TRBJ2-3, with D uncertain. The CDR3 extends over 12 amino acids. Germline CDR1 is SNHLY and CDR2 is FYNNEI. V lost 6 bases to trimming and J lost 4 bases, with 8 bases between them.